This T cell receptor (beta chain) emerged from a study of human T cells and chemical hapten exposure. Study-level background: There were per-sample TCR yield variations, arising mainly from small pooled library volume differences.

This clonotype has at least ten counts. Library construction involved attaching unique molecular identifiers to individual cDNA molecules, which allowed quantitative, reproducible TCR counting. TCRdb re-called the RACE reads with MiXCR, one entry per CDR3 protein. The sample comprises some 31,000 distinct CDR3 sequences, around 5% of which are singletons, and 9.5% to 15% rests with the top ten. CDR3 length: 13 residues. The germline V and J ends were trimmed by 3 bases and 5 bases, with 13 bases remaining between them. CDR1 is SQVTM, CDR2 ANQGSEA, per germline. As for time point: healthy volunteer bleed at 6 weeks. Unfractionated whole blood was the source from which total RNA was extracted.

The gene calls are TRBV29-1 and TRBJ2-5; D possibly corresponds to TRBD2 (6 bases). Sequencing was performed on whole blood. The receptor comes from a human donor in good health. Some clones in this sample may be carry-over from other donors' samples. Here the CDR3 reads CSVDPGRRETQYF. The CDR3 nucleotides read TGCAGCGTTGATCCCGGGAGAAGGGAGACCCAGTACTTC.